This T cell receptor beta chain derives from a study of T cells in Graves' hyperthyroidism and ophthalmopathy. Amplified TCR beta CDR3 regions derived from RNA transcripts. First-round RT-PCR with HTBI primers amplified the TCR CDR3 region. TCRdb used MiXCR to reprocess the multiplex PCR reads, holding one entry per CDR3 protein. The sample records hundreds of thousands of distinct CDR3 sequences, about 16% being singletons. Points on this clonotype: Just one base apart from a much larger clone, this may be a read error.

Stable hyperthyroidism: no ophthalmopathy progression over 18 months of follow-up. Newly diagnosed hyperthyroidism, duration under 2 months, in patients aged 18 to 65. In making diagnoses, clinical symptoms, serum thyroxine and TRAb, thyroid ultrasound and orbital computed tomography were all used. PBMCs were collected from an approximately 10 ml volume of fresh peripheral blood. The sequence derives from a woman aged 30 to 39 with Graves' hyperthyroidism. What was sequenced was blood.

CDR3: CASGLAPGGGNGQFF. In nucleotides, the CDR3 is TGTGCTAGTGGTTTAGCCCCGGGGGGGGGCAATGGGCAGTTCTTC. The chain joins TRBV12-5 to TRBJ2-1; 8 positions agree with TRBD2. Looked up from germline, CDR1 is LGHNT and CDR2 is FRNRAP. This CDR3 is 15 amino acids long.